This T cell receptor beta chain was sequenced for a study of T cell changes during pregnancy in multiple sclerosis. In germline, CDR1 is SGHTA, CDR2 FQGNSA. This CDR3 region has 14 residues. V was clipped by 3 bases and J by 1 base, with 9 bases between them. Measured with immunoSEQ multiplex PCR; TCRdb has only the in-frame clones, and not every one. The data hold about 54,000 clones, with 75% to 90% observed a single time. The specimen comprised CD4+ T cells from peripheral blood mononuclear cells, sampled in the first trimester of pregnancy. This rearrangement joins TRBV7-2 to TRBJ1-1; D unresolved. This receptor was identified in a female donor with multiple sclerosis, enrolled in a pregnancy study. CDR3 sequence: CASSFRLTNTEAFF. As DNA, the CDR3 is TGTGCCAGCAGCTTTAGATTAACGAACACTGAAGCTTTCTTT.